This T cell receptor beta chain was recorded in a study of response to subunit inactivated influenza vaccine. Study findings and constraints: New T cells are recruited in small numbers by each seasonal influenza vaccination, according to the authors' suggestion.

The ends were cut back, 2 bases at V and 1 base at J, with 15 bases in the middle. This CDR3 has 18 amino acids. The germline V gene encodes CDR1 SGHAT and CDR2 FQNNGV. MiXCR, applied by TCRdb to the RT-PCR reads, yields one record per CDR3 protein. The table lists about 500,000 distinct CDR3 sequences, 15% to 20% of them singletons. In this sample, this clonotype turned up a few times. What it recognizes is unknown. The V call is TRBV11-2, the J call TRBJ2-6; perhaps TRBD2 as D (5 bases). This sequence originates from a man between 50 and 75 years old who received an inactivated influenza vaccine. The sample was CD4+ T cells sorted from PBMCs, taken about 24 months after vaccination. The CDR3 region has the DNA TGTGCCAGCAGCTTAATACGGAGGCCCCTTTCTGGGGCCAACGTCCTGACTTTC. Translating it yields CASSLIRRPLSGANVLTF. Based on the CDR3 plus reference TRBV11-2 and TRBJ2-6, the full variable domain is EAGVAQSPRYKIIEKRQSVAFWCNPISGHATLYWYQQILGQGPKLLIQFQNNGVVDDSQLPKDRFSAERLKGVDSTLKIQPAKLEDSAVYLCASSLIRRPLSGANVLTFGAGSRLTVL.